The clone carrying this TCR beta chain has a handful of counts. The antigen remains unidentified. Within the sample, other DNA sequences also encode this same CDR3. The assay was immunoSEQ multiplex PCR, and TCRdb's table has in-frame clones only and misses some. The sample contains about 660,000 clones, approximately 74% of which appear only once. Germline V gene sequence: CDR1 MNHNS, CDR2 SASEGT. This CDR3 comprises 12 residues. The V gene lost 8 bases and the J gene lost 1 base, with 8 bases spanning the gap. This sample is part of a study of shared clonotypes between healthy human individuals. General study findings and limits: Sequencing depth was a factor that was expected to affect clonotype sharing among donors.

V gene TRBV6-1 combines with J gene TRBJ1-1, with D perhaps matching TRBD1 (5 bases). The clonotype was recovered from a woman aged 25-40 years in good health. The sequenced sample consisted of memory CD4+ T cells sorted from blood. Sample subset: CD45RA-negative fraction. The CDR3 reads CASRTQNTEAFF. The CDR3 DNA reads TGTGCCAGCCGGACACAGAACACTGAAGCTTTCTTT.